The 25 T cell receptor beta chains reported below all come from one sample, sequenced in a study of blood T cell repertoires in COVID-19. Produced via immunoSEQ multiplex PCR; TCRdb's table is partial and in-frame only. In the table there are about 240,000 clones, approximately 78% of which are singletons. Material: peripheral blood. These receptors originate from a woman aged 60-70 years with active or convalescent COVID-19.

The CDR3 DNA sequence: TGTGCCAGCACGCGGACAGTCTTCTCTGGAAACACCATATATTTT. Translated: CASTRTVFSGNTIYF. V gene TRBV6-5 combines with J gene TRBJ1-3, with D possibly TRBD1 on 6 matching bases. V lost 7 bases and J 0 bases, leaving 13 bases between the germline ends. CDR1 and CDR2 from the germline V gene are MNHEY and SVGAGI. The CDR3 extends over 15 amino acids.

This sequence joins TRBV5-1 and TRBJ1-2; D might be TRBD1 (6 bases). The CDR3 is 14 amino acids. The germline gives CDR1 SGHRS, CDR2 YFSETQ. V lost 0 bases to trimming and J lost 7 bases, with 13 bases between them. The DNA of the CDR3 is TGCGCCAGCAGCTTGGCTGGCAGGGGAAGTGGCTACACCTTC. Amino acids: CASSLAGRGSGYTF. The entire variable domain, with the rest obtained from reference TRBV5-1 and TRBJ1-2, is as follows: KAGVTQTPRYLIKTRGQQVTLSCSPISGHRSVSWYQQTPGQGLQFLFEYFSETQRNKGNFPGRFSGRQFSNSRSEMNVSTLELGDSALYLCASSLAGRGSGYTFGSGTRLTVV.

The rearrangement links TRBV6-6 to TRBJ2-3, with 8 bases that match TRBD2. The J segment lost 1 base and the V segment lost 5 bases, leaving 5 bases of the junction unmatched. Per the germline V gene, CDR1 is MNHNY and CDR2 is SVGAGI (reference sequence). CDR3 length: 15 residues. The CDR3 reads CASSPPGGGTDTQYF. The DNA for the CDR3 is TGTGCCAGCAGTCCACCCGGGGGGGGCACAGATACGCAGTATTTT.

CDR3 coding DNA: TGTGCCATCAGTGGAGGGACAGAACTTAGGGGCTACACCTTC. Protein sequence: CAISGGTELRGYTF. The chain links TRBV10-3 to TRBJ1-2, with 7 nucleotides matching TRBD1. The length of the CDR3 is 14 residues. Germline V gene sequence: CDR1 ENHRY, CDR2 SYGVKD. With 4 bases clipped from V and 8 bases from J, the junction kept 10 bases outside the gene matches.

The chain combines TRBV5-1 with TRBJ2-2; 9 bases line up with TRBD1. The CDR3 contains 16 residues. After removal of 4 bases from V and 0 bases from J, the junction contained 4 bases not matched to a gene. Germline CDR1 is SGHRS and CDR2 is YFSETQ. CDR3 loop: CASSTGTGSNTGELFF. CDR3 nucleotides: TGCGCCAGCAGCACCGGGACAGGGTCGAACACCGGGGAGCTGTTTTTT.

Relative to its sample, this clone is medium-sized. The rearrangement uses TRBV27 and TRBJ1-2; 12 positions agree with TRBD1. The CDR3 has 17 amino acids. Trimming at V came to 5 bases and at J to 5 bases, leaving 12 bases not matched to a gene. Germline V gene sequence: CDR1 MNHEY, CDR2 SMNVEV (reference sequence). The CDR3 spells CASSTRRDRGLRYGYTF. In DNA, the CDR3 is TGTGCCAGCAGTACCCGGCGGGACAGGGGGCTTCGGTATGGCTACACCTTC.

The rearrangement links TRBV5-1 to TRBJ2-5; 9 bases are shared with TRBD2. J was trimmed by 3 bases and V by 6 bases; bases with no gene match: 12. The CDR3 runs 16 residues. Germline-derived CDR1 and CDR2 are SGHRS and YFSETQ. The CDR3 here is CASTPAATSGKETQYF. The CDR3 DNA sequence: TGCGCCAGCACCCCCGCCGCGACTAGCGGCAAAGAGACCCAGTACTTC.

This chain connects TRBV7-3 to TRBJ2-2, with no clear D. V was pared by 2 bases and J by 1 base, with 8 bases between. The CDR3 is 15 residues long. The germline CDR1 and CDR2 sequences are SGHTA and FQGTGA. CDR3 protein: CASSLLPGNTGELFF. The CDR3 DNA sequence: TGTGCCAGCAGCTTACTGCCAGGGAACACCGGGGAGCTGTTTTTT.

The CDR3 loop is CASSPPGSGIQTYEQYF. In DNA, the CDR3 is TGTGCCAGCAGCCCCCCAGGATCGGGAATTCAGACCTACGAGCAGTACTTC. The chain joins TRBV5-6 to TRBJ2-7; TRBD2 is a possible D gene (5 bases). V gave up 4 bases and J gave up 2 bases, with 22 bases separating them. This CDR3 comprises 17 residues. Germline loops: CDR1 SGHDT, CDR2 YYEEEE.

This clone was seen a single time. The chain is built from TRBV7-2 and TRBJ2-7; possible D gene TRBD2, 6 bases. The germline V and J ends were trimmed by 7 bases and 3 bases, with 16 bases remaining between them. Per the germline V gene, CDR1 is SGHTA and CDR2 is FQGNSA. CDR3 length: 14 amino acids. CDR3 amino acids: CASKVGPAGYEQYF. In DNA, the CDR3 is TGTGCCAGCAAGGTGGGACCAGCGGGCTACGAGCAGTACTTC.

This chain links TRBV6-4 with TRBJ1-2; TRBD1 agrees at 7 bases. Trimming removed 8 bases from V and 2 bases from J; junction bases left unmatched: 5. In germline, CDR1 is MRHNA, CDR2 SNTAGT. The CDR3 consists of 13 residues. The CDR3 here is CASRGQANYGYTF. CDR3 in DNA: TGTGCCAGCCGAGGACAGGCCAACTATGGCTACACCTTC.

The chain carries TRBV18 and TRBJ2-1; perhaps TRBD2 as D (6 bases). Per germline, CDR1 KGHSH and CDR2 LQKENI. With 3 bases removed from V and 7 bases from J, the gap between germline ends came to 19 bases. The CDR3 length is 16 residues. The CDR3 nucleotides read TGTGCCAGCTCACCGCCCGGGACTCCTGCTTCTAATGAGCAGTTCTTC. Translated: CASSPPGTPASNEQFF. Combining the CDR3 with reference TRBV18 and TRBJ2-1 gives the whole variable domain NAGVMQNPRHLVRRRGQEARLRCSPMKGHSHVYWYRQLPEEGLKFMVYLQKENIIDESGMPKERFSAEFPKEGPSILRIQQVVRGDSAAYFCASSPPGTPASNEQFFGPGTRLTVL.

V gene TRBV9 combines with J gene TRBJ1-3, with 7 positions matching TRBD1. The ends lost 4 bases at V and 2 bases at J; junction bases unmatched: 9. Germline V gives CDR1 SGDLS, CDR2 YYNGEE. CDR3 length equals 16 residues. As DNA, the CDR3 is TGTGCCAGCAGCTCAAACCCAGGGACAGCTGGAAACACCATATATTTT. Translation gives CASSSNPGTAGNTIYF. Supplemented by reference TRBV9 and TRBJ1-3, the full variable domain reads DSGVTQTPKHLITATGQRVTLRCSPRSGDLSVYWYQQSLDQGLQFLIQYYNGEERAKGNILERFSAQQFPDLHSELNLSSLELGDSALYFCASSSNPGTAGNTIYFGEGSWLTVV.

This clone was detected only once. V is TRBV11-2 and J is TRBJ2-7; 7 nucleotides line up with TRBD1. Germline-derived CDR1 and CDR2 are SGHAT and FQNNGV. The CDR3 spans 14 residues. V trimming: 5 bases; J trimming: 5 bases; junction bases outside the gene matches: 9. The CDR3 coding sequence is TGTGCCAGCAGCCCTCGACAGGGCGAGCACGAGCAGTACTTC. It is translated as CASSPRQGEHEQYF.

The rearrangement joins TRBV6-5 to TRBJ1-2; no definite D call. This CDR3 contains 14 residues. CDR1 and CDR2 from the germline V gene are MNHEY and SVGAGI. V shed 10 bases and J shed 2 bases, with 17 bases lying between them. The chain's CDR3 is CATGSAPLNYGYTF. CDR3 sequence (DNA): TGTGCCACAGGATCCGCGCCATTGAACTATGGCTACACCTTC.

The chain is built from TRBV5-1 and TRBJ2-1; 7 bases agree with TRBD1. CDR1 and CDR2 from the germline V gene are SGHRS and YFSETQ. CDR3 length: 15 amino acids. V dropped 0 bases and J dropped 3; count of bases not matched to a gene: 3. The CDR3 is CASSLGGGDYNEQFF. The CDR3 nucleotides read TGCGCCAGCAGCTTGGGAGGGGGCGACTACAATGAGCAGTTCTTC. The variable domain in full, completed from reference TRBV5-1 and TRBJ2-1, reads KAGVTQTPRYLIKTRGQQVTLSCSPISGHRSVSWYQQTPGQGLQFLFEYFSETQRNKGNFPGRFSGRQFSNSRSEMNVSTLELGDSALYLCASSLGGGDYNEQFFGPGTRLTVL.

The genes are TRBV5-1 and TRBJ2-3, with TRBD2 identical over 7 bases. The CDR3 extends over 14 amino acids. The trim removed 4 bases at V and 1 base at J, leaving 3 bases unmatched. Germline lookup yields CDR1 SGHRS and CDR2 YFSETQ. The CDR3 loop reads CASSPGLGTDTQYF. The CDR3 coding sequence is TGCGCCAGCAGCCCTGGACTAGGCACAGATACGCAGTATTTT.

The genes are TRBV4-1 and TRBJ2-7, with D unclear. Germline CDR1 and CDR2: MGHRA and YSYEKL. Trimming took 0 bases from V and 1 from J, leaving 7 bases between them. CDR3 length: 14 amino acids. Here the CDR3 DNA reads TGCGCCAGCAGCCAAGAAGAGCTTTCCTACGAGCAGTACTTC. Translated: CASSQEELSYEQYF.

The genes are TRBV6-6 and TRBJ1-2; the D gene is possibly TRBD1 (5 bases). CDR3 length equals 14 residues. Germline CDR1 and CDR2: MNHNY and SVGAGI (reference sequence). V lost 5 bases, J lost 3 bases, and 13 bases lay in between. The CDR3 is CASSGRGGDYGYTF. Here the CDR3 DNA reads TGTGCCAGCAGTGGCCGCGGGGGTGACTATGGCTACACCTTC.

The chain is built from TRBV12-3 or TRBV12-4 and TRBJ2-1; 8 bases map to TRBD2. The CDR3 length is 11 residues. J lost 10 bases, V lost 7 bases, and 3 bases had no gene match. In DNA form, the CDR3 reads TGTGCCAGCACCCAGCGGGGGGAGCAGTTCTTC. It is translated as CASTQRGEQFF.

This clone was seen a single time. The V and J genes are TRBV5-8 and TRBJ1-2; weak D call: TRBD1 (6 bases). Trimming cost V 6 bases and J 3 bases, with 12 bases left between them. Per germline, CDR1 SGHTS and CDR2 YDEGEE. This CDR3 is built from 13 residues. The DNA of the CDR3 is TGTGCCAGCACCACAGGGCAGTACTATGGCTACACCTTC. Translated: CASTTGQYYGYTF.

The chain joins TRBV5-1 to TRBJ1-1, with D possibly being TRBD1 (6 bases). The CDR3 sequence is 15 residues long. V lost 6 bases and J 5 bases, leaving 20 bases between the germline ends. The germline V gene encodes CDR1 SGHRS and CDR2 YFSETQ. In nucleotides, the CDR3 is TGCGCCAGCACCCCCGGACAGAGATTGAGGACTGAAGCTTTCTTT. Its protein is CASTPGQRLRTEAFF.

For the CDR3, the DNA is TGTGCCAGCAACTCCCAGACTAGCGGCACGACCCAGTACTTC. This gives the protein CASNSQTSGTTQYF. The V call is TRBV11-2, the J call TRBJ2-5; 9 bases are shared with TRBD2. V shed 7 bases, J shed 7 bases, and the junction held 10 bases outside the gene matches. The germline V gene encodes CDR1 SGHAT and CDR2 FQNNGV. There are 14 residues in the CDR3.

The chain has TRBV28 and TRBJ1-2; the D is unclear. The germline V gene encodes CDR1 MDHEN and CDR2 SYDVKM. Trimming removed 6 bases from V and 8 bases from J, with 13 bases in between. The CDR3 spans 12 residues. In DNA form, the CDR3 reads TGTGCCAGCAGGGTGTCTTGGGAGGGCTACACCTTC. Residues: CASRVSWEGYTF.

This clone was recorded once. The V gene is TRBV14, the J gene TRBJ1-5, with 9 bases fitting TRBD1. Unmatched junction bases numbered 11, after V lost 0 bases and J lost 5 bases. This CDR3 is 18 amino acids long. CDR1 is SGHDN, CDR2 FVKESK, per germline. The DNA of the CDR3 is TGTGCCAGCAGCCAAGAAATTATAACAGGGGGCGAAGATCAGCCCCAGCATTTT. The encoded protein is CASSQEIITGGEDQPQHF.